This is a list of T cell receptor beta chains from one sample in a study of T cell changes during pregnancy in multiple sclerosis. TCRdb keeps only in-frame clones here, not all; method: immunoSEQ multiplex PCR. This table holds tens of thousands of clones, about nine tenths found once. The sequences come from peripheral blood, collected after pregnancy. The receptor set was obtained from a female donor in good health, enrolled as a control in a pregnancy study. Each CDR3 is given with its conserved first and last residue. The D gene is left open where the match is weak. Not all rows give a size; the values are once, few, many and, for expanded clones, a class.

V gene	J gene	clone size	D gene	CDR3 protein	CDR3 DNA
TRBV9	TRBJ1-1	-	-	CASSPGQYTEAFF	TGTGCCAGCAGCCCTGGACAGTACACTGAAGCTTTCTTT
TRBV6-6	TRBJ2-7	-	-	CASSFNEQYF	TGTGCCAGCAGTTTCAACGAGCAGTACTTC
TRBV19	TRBJ2-3	-	-	CASSALLADTQYF	TGTGCCAGTAGTGCCCTACTGGCAGATACGCAGTATTTT
TRBV28	TRBJ1-2	-	TRBD1	CASSPRGQGTYGYTF	TGTGCCAGCAGTCCCCGGGGACAGGGGACCTATGGCTACACCTTC
TRBV6-5	TRBJ2-5	-	-	CASSYGFREVTETQYF	TGTGCCAGCAGTTACGGTTTCAGGGAGGTCACGGAGACCCAGTACTTC
TRBV10-3	TRBJ1-1	-	TRBD1	CATGPRDRTMNTEAFF	TGTGCCACCGGACCGCGGGACAGGACAATGAACACTGAAGCTTTCTTT
TRBV27	TRBJ2-1	-	TRBD2	CASTSGGHEQFF	TGTGCCAGCACTAGCGGGGGACATGAGCAGTTCTTC
TRBV7-8	TRBJ1-2	-	-	CASSLGFTGFGYTF	TGTGCCAGCAGCTTGGGCTTCACAGGGTTTGGCTACACCTTC
TRBV18	TRBJ2-1	once	-	CASSLMEGEQFF	TGTGCCAGCTCACTGATGGAGGGTGAGCAGTTCTTC
TRBV25-1	TRBJ2-7	-	-	CASSMALGHEQYF	TGTGCCAGCAGTATGGCGTTGGGGCACGAGCAGTACTTC
TRBV5-1	TRBJ2-3	-	-	CASSLALSWTDTQYF	TGCGCCAGCAGCTTGGCTCTATCGTGGACAGATACGCAGTATTTT
TRBV4-3	TRBJ1-1	medium-sized	-	CASSQNMGLEAFF	TGCGCCAGCAGCCAAAATATGGGGCTTGAAGCTTTCTTT
TRBV5-6	TRBJ2-7	-	TRBD2	CASSLAWTSEDHYEQYF	TGTGCCAGCAGCTTGGCCTGGACTAGCGAGGATCACTACGAGCAGTACTTC
TRBV20-1	TRBJ2-3	once	-	CSGDREDTQYF	TGCAGTGGAGATCGGGAGGATACGCAGTATTTT
TRBV5-1	TRBJ2-7	-	TRBD1	CASSSPDRAIYEQYF	TGCGCCAGCAGCTCGCCTGACAGGGCCATCTACGAGCAGTACTTC
TRBV5-1	TRBJ2-4	-	-	CASSLQGGNIQYF	TGCGCCAGCAGCCTACAGGGAGGGAACATTCAGTACTTC
TRBV13	TRBJ1-6	-	-	CASSLGGQVNSPLHF	TGTGCCAGCAGCTTAGGGGGGCAGGTGAATTCACCCCTCCACTTT
TRBV28	TRBJ1-2	once	-	CASRHGAGYDYGYTF	TGTGCCAGCAGGCATGGGGCAGGGTATGACTATGGCTACACCTTC
TRBV11-3	TRBJ2-2	-	-	CASSSPYPRGTGELFF	TGTGCCAGCAGCTCACCCTACCCTCGGGGAACCGGGGAGCTGTTTTTT
TRBV7-9	TRBJ2-7	-	-	CASSSSNRGLRPHGEQYF	TGTGCCAGCAGCTCCTCAAATCGGGGGTTACGGCCCCACGGCGAGCAGTACTTC
TRBV28	TRBJ2-1	-	TRBD2	CASIGSLAGVSSYNEQFF	TGTGCCAGCATCGGGTCACTAGCGGGAGTGAGCTCCTACAATGAGCAGTTCTTC
TRBV28	TRBJ2-7	-	TRBD2	CASSLRSGFAPNYEQYF	TGTGCCAGCAGTTTGCGTAGCGGGTTCGCCCCCAACTACGAGCAGTACTTC
TRBV19	TRBJ1-1	-	-	CASTSPGLLAFF	TGTGCCAGTACCTCCCCAGGGTTACTTGCTTTCTTT
TRBV11-2	TRBJ1-1	-	-	CASSPQGGTEAFF	TGTGCCAGCAGCCCCCAGGGTGGCACTGAAGCTTTCTTT
TRBV4-1	TRBJ1-1	-	TRBD1	CASSHPPGRGLKNTEAFF	TGCGCCAGCAGCCACCCCCCGGGCAGGGGGCTAAAGAACACTGAAGCTTTCTTT
TRBV11-2	TRBJ2-3	-	TRBD1	CASSPAASTGKVKEYF	TGTGCCAGCAGCCCAGCCGCCTCGACAGGGAAAGTAAAGGAGTATTTT
TRBV7-9	TRBJ1-1	once	-	CASTWQGTTEAFF	TGTGCCAGCACCTGGCAGGGGACCACTGAAGCTTTCTTT
TRBV11-2	TRBJ1-1	-	-	CASSLGQAATEAFF	TGTGCCAGCAGCTTAGGGCAGGCAGCCACTGAAGCTTTCTTT
TRBV6-6	TRBJ1-1	-	TRBD1	CASSTRQGSDTEAFF	TGTGCCAGCAGTACCCGACAGGGGTCGGACACTGAAGCTTTCTTT
TRBV27	TRBJ2-3	few	TRBD2	CASSLDGRAPDTQYF	TGTGCCAGCAGTTTAGACGGGAGGGCCCCAGATACGCAGTATTTT
TRBV23-1	TRBJ2-2	-	TRBD2	CASRYSLARRTGELFF	TGCGCCAGCAGATACTCACTAGCGCGGAGGACCGGGGAGCTGTTTTTT
TRBV21-1	TRBJ1-2	-	-	CASSKGQPTGEGGYTF	TGTGCCAGCAGCAAAGGGCAACCGACAGGGGAGGGTGGCTACACCTTC
TRBV7-9	TRBJ2-5	-	-	CASSLLQGETQYF	TGTGCCAGCAGCTTACTCCAGGGGGAGACCCAGTACTTC
TRBV19	TRBJ1-5	-	TRBD1	CASSTSTGPNQPQHF	TGTGCCAGTAGTACATCGACAGGGCCCAATCAGCCCCAGCATTTT
TRBV9	TRBJ2-7	-	TRBD2	CASSVNPLAGYYEQYF	TGTGCCAGCAGCGTCAATCCGTTAGCGGGGTACTACGAGCAGTACTTC
TRBV2	TRBJ2-7	-	TRBD2	CASRELAGSYEQYF	TGTGCCAGCAGGGAACTAGCGGGATCTTACGAGCAGTACTTC
TRBV6-4	TRBJ2-2	-	-	CASSDSPDSPNTGELFF	TGTGCCAGCAGTGACTCACCGGACAGCCCGAACACCGGGGAGCTGTTTTTT
TRBV6-5	TRBJ2-3	-	-	CASSPKGPTDTQYF	TGTGCCAGCAGCCCCAAGGGGCCCACAGATACGCAGTATTTT
TRBV2	TRBJ2-1	few	-	CASSEGVAALSNEQFF	TGTGCCAGCAGTGAGGGGGTAGCGGCTCTTTCCAATGAGCAGTTCTTC
TRBV19	TRBJ2-7	-	TRBD1	CASSIRDRGSPAEQYF	TGTGCCAGTAGTATCCGGGACAGGGGATCCCCAGCCGAGCAGTACTTC
TRBV5-1	TRBJ1-6	few	-	CASSLQDRSSYNSPLHF	TGCGCCAGCAGCCTACAAGACCGGAGCTCCTATAATTCACCCCTCCACTTT
TRBV6-6	TRBJ2-7	-	-	CASRSGNLYEQYF	TGTGCCAGCAGGTCGGGAAATCTTTACGAGCAGTACTTC
TRBV7-2	TRBJ2-7	-	-	CASSSSSSYEQYF	TGTGCCAGCAGCTCCTCCAGCTCCTACGAGCAGTACTTC
TRBV5-8	TRBJ2-5	-	-	CASSFHGTQYF	TGTGCCAGCAGCTTCCACGGGACCCAGTACTTC
TRBV4-1	TRBJ1-1	-	-	CASSPTPDLNTEAFF	TGCGCCAGCAGCCCTACCCCGGACTTAAACACTGAAGCTTTCTTT
TRBV4-1	TRBJ2-5	-	TRBD1	CASSRITGTGRETQYF	TGCGCCAGCAGCCGCATCACCGGGACAGGGCGGGAGACCCAGTACTTC
TRBV6-6	TRBJ2-1	-	-	CASHDQGTGHNEQFF	TGTGCCAGCCACGACCAAGGAACAGGTCACAATGAGCAGTTCTTC
TRBV29-1	TRBJ2-2	-	TRBD2	CSVDGDRGTSGSGTGELFF	TGCAGCGTTGACGGGGACAGGGGGACTAGCGGGAGTGGAACCGGGGAGCTGTTTTTT
TRBV7-9	TRBJ2-3	-	TRBD1	CASSLSDRGRKDTQYF	TGTGCCAGCAGCTTATCGGACAGGGGGCGCAAAGATACGCAGTATTTT
TRBV5-4	TRBJ2-5	-	TRBD2	CASSPGGVQETQYF	TGTGCCAGCAGCCCCGGGGGGGTACAAGAGACCCAGTACTTC
TRBV12-5	TRBJ1-1	-	-	CASGLGGTAMNTEAFF	TGTGCTAGTGGTTTGGGCGGGACGGCTATGAACACTGAAGCTTTCTTT